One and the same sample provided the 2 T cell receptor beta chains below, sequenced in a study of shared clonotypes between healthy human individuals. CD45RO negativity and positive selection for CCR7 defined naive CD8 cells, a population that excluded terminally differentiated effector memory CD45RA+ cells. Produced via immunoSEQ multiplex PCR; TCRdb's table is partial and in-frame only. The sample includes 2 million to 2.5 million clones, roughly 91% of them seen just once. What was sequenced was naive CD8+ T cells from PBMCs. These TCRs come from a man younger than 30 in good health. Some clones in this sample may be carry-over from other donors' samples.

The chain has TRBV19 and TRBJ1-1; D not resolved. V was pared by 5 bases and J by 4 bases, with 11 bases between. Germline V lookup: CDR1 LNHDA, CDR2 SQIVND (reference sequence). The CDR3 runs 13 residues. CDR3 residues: CASSLGSGTEAFF. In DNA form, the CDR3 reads TGTGCCAGTAGTCTGGGCTCGGGCACTGAAGCTTTCTTT.

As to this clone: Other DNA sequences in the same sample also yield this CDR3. The CDR3 nucleotides read TGTGCCAGTAGTATTATCAATCAGCCCCAGCATTTT. Residues: CASSIINQPQHF. This chain uses TRBV19 with TRBJ1-5, with D unresolved. Trimming took 3 bases from V and 3 from J, leaving 3 bases between them. The length of the CDR3 is 12 residues. CDR1 and CDR2 (germline): LNHDA, SQIVND (reference sequence).